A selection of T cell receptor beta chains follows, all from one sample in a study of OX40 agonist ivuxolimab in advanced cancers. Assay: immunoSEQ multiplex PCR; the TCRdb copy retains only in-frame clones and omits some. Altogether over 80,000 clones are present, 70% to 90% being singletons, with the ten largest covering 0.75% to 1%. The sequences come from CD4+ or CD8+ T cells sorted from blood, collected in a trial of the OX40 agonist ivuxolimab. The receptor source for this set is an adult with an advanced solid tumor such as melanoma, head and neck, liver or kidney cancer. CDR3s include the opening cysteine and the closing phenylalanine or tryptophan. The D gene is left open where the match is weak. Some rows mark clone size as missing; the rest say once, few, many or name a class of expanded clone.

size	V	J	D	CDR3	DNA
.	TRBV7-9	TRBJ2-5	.	CASSLGGAPPQETQYF	TGTGCCAGCAGCTTAGGCGGGGCACCTCCCCAAGAGACCCAGTACTTC
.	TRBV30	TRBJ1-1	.	CAWSVFRVVGAFF	TGTGCCTGGAGTGTCTTTAGGGTGGTAGGAGCTTTCTTT
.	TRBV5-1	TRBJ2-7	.	CASSLAASTYEQYF	TGCGCCAGCAGCTTAGCAGCGAGCACCTACGAGCAGTACTTC
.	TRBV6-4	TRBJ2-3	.	CASSDVGVGVDTQYF	TGTGCCAGCAGCGACGTAGGAGTGGGGGTAGATACGCAGTATTTT
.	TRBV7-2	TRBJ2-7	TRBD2	CASSLALAGGHYEQYF	TGTGCCAGCAGCTTAGCATTAGCGGGGGGTCACTACGAGCAGTACTTC
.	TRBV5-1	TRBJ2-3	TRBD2	CASSVTGGAQGTDTQYF	TGCGCCAGCAGCGTTACGGGGGGGGCGCAGGGCACAGATACGCAGTATTTT
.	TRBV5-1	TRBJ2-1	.	CASSPAAEAYNEQFF	TGCGCCAGCAGCCCAGCGGCCGAAGCCTACAATGAGCAGTTCTTC
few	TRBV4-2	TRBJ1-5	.	CASSRVGQPQHF	TGTGCCAGCAGCCGAGTGGGTCAGCCCCAGCATTTT
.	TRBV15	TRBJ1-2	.	CATSRVTGPHGYTF	TGTGCCACCAGCAGAGTAACAGGGCCACATGGCTACACCTTC
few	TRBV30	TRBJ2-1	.	CAWSKSARYNEQFF	TGTGCCTGGAGTAAATCGGCCCGCTACAATGAGCAGTTCTTC
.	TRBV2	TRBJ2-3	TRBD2	CASSVGLATDTQYF	TGTGCCAGCAGTGTTGGACTAGCAACAGATACGCAGTATTTT
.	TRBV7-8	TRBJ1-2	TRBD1	CASSLVPGGTYGYTF	TGTGCCAGCAGCTTAGTACCAGGGGGCACCTATGGCTACACCTTC
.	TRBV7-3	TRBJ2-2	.	CASSLTRSGELFF	TGTGCCAGCAGCTTAACGAGGTCAGGGGAGCTGTTTTTT
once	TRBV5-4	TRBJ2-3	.	CASSRYMGGSTDTQYF	TGTGCCAGCAGTAGATATATGGGCGGGAGCACAGATACGCAGTATTTT
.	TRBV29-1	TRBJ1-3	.	CSVGMAVGNTIYF	TGCAGCGTTGGAATGGCCGTTGGTAACACCATATATTTT
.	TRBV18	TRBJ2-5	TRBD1	CASSTGTGGRTQYF	TGTGCCAGCTCAACCGGGACAGGGGGCAGGACCCAGTACTTC
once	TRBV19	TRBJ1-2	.	CASRLTSGFGGYTF	TGTGCCAGTAGACTTACCTCAGGGTTTGGTGGCTACACCTTC
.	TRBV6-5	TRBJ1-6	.	CATGGWSVGSPLHF	TGTGCCACCGGGGGGTGGAGCGTTGGGTCACCCCTCCACTTT
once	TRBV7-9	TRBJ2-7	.	CASSQTYMQGSRQYF	TGTGCCAGCAGCCAAACATACATGCAGGGGTCGCGGCAGTACTTC
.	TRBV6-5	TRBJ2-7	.	CASSSTGRRSSYEQYF	TGTGCCAGCAGTTCTACCGGACGGAGGAGCTCCTACGAGCAGTACTTC
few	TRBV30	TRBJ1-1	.	CAWSAWDEWGF	TGTGCCTGGAGTGCCTGGGACGAATGGGGGTTT
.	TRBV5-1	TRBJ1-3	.	CASSWDDSGNTIYF	TGCGCCAGCAGCTGGGACGACTCTGGAAACACCATATATTTT
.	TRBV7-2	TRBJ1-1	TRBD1	CASSSGQGGSEAFF	TGTGCCAGCAGCTCGGGACAGGGGGGTTCTGAAGCTTTCTTT
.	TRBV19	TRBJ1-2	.	CASSIQGPNYGYTF	TGTGCCAGTAGTATACAGGGCCCAAACTATGGCTACACCTTC
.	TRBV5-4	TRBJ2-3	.	CASSLAPTDTQYF	TGTGCCAGCAGCTTGGCCCCTACAGATACGCAGTATTTT
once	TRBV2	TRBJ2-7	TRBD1	CASSYRPGQGIYEQYF	TGTGCCAGCAGTTACAGACCGGGACAGGGAATCTACGAGCAGTACTTC
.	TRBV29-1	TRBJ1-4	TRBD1	CSALREGAEKLFF	TGCAGCGCTCTACGTGAGGGGGCTGAAAAACTGTTTTTT
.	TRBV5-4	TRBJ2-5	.	CASSLKSGREETQYF	TGTGCCAGCAGCTTGAAGTCGGGCAGGGAAGAGACCCAGTACTTC
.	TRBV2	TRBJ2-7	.	CASSVTFTSYEQYF	TGTGCCAGCAGTGTGACATTTACCTCCTACGAGCAGTACTTC